The entry below describes one TCR beta chain. Its antigen remains undetermined. One base away there is no much larger clone; base qualities are not given. The data were taken from a study of CD8+CD57+ T cells in acquired aplastic anemia (dated by TCRdb to 2016 to 2019). General notes on the study: A mean of 3.2 ug of DNA, ranging from roughly 0.19 to 30 ug, was extracted from sorted CD4+ and CD8+ cells. Findings and caveats that apply to the study as a whole: Patients and healthy controls showed no significant difference in CD8+ Simpson's diversity (P=0.060). Although roughly 29 CD8+ CDR3 sequences were shared by patients and controls, these sequences appeared highly expressed in patients and within the immunodominant clones of patients.

TCR repertoires of sorted CD4+ and CD8+ blood T cells from severe aplastic anemia patients and healthy subjects were deep-sequenced in the study. Ficoll-Paque density gradient centrifugation was used to isolate peripheral blood mononuclear cells. Before DNA extraction, CD4+ and CD8+ T cells were sorted by FACS or by magnetic beads. Genomic DNA was used as template for profiling of TCR beta VDJ combinations and CDR3 sequences. An Illumina HiSeq 2000 was used for TCR repertoire sequencing. The paper's data handling went like this. TRBV/TRBJ rearrangement plots, CDR3 size and DJ length profiles, and Simpson's diversity index were used to evaluate the repertoires. The most abundant DNA sequence in the deep sequencing data was taken as the immunodominant clone. CDR3 amino acid sequences were checked for sharing across subjects and were also compared against the VDJdb database and published repertoires. TCRdb reworked the public reads: Q25 trimming with fastp, MiXCR clone assembly, productive beta chains retained. For every CDR3 protein sequence, its rows merge into one entry that carries the most common genes and DNA. TCRdb assigned the V and J calls; the authors' analysis was not used. In this sample the table shows 250,000 to 300,000 distinct CDR3 sequences, 45% to 70% of which occur a single time. Approximately 8.2% of the sample is taken by the ten largest.

This receptor was identified in a human donor with severe aplastic anemia or a healthy control (not recorded which). The specimen sequenced was sorted CD4+, CD8+, or CD8+CD57+ T cells (not recorded which) from PBMCs.

The CDR3 reads as follows: CASSPQGTGEETQYF. In nucleotides, the sequence is TGTGCCAGCAGCCCCCAAGGGACAGGGGAAGAGACCCAGTACTTC. Recombination linked TRBV7-9 to TRBJ2-5; 10 middle bases align to TRBD1. V is pruned by 5 bases and J by 3 bases, leaving 6 bases of the junction without a gene match. The germline V gene (reference sequence) provides CDR1 SEHNR and CDR2 FQNEAQ. The CDR3 measures 15 amino acids from cysteine to phenylalanine. The CDR3 DNA has 45 bases and is translated from base 1. Full variable domain (CDR3 extended with the reference TRBV7-9 and TRBJ2-5 proteins): DTGVSQNPRHKITKRGQNVTFRCDPISEHNRLYWYRQTLGQGPEFLTYFQNEAQLEKSRLLSDRFSAERPKGSFSTLEIQRTEQGDSAMYLCASSPQGTGEETQYFGPGTRLLVL.